The T cell receptor (beta chain) under discussion was sequenced for a study of blood T cell repertoires in COVID-19. Turning to the study itself: From the United States, Italy and Spain came samples of acute and convalescent COVID-19. T cells, B-cell-depleted T cells, or PBMCs provided the cDNA or gDNA that served as material.

Profiling relied on immunoSEQ multiplex PCR, and the TCRdb table lists in-frame clones only, not all of them. Seen here are 650,000 to 800,000 clones, 75% to 90% observed once, and the top ten hold approximately 0.25%. The CDR3 has 14 amino acids. V shed 8 bases, J shed 8 bases, and the junction held 12 bases outside the gene matches. CDR1 and CDR2 (germline): SGHAT, FQNNGV. Material for sequencing was peripheral blood. The J gene is TRBJ2-1, the V gene TRBV11-2; 7 nucleotides align to TRBD1. The clonotype originates from a woman aged 18-29 years with acute or convalescent COVID-19. The CDR3 DNA reads as TGTGCCAGCGTTGAGGGGGCCACGTCGGATGAGCAGTTCTTC. This translates into CASVEGATSDEQFF.